The subject of this entry is one T cell receptor beta chain. J lost 5 bases, V lost 0 bases, and 7 bases had no gene match. The CDR3 runs 16 residues. The germline V gene encodes CDR1 MRHNA and CDR2 SNTAGT. The data were obtained in a study of blood T cell repertoires in COVID-19. Study overall: Nucleic acid was either cDNA or gDNA, and it came from T cells, B-cell-depleted T cells, or PBMCs.

Produced via immunoSEQ multiplex PCR; TCRdb's table is partial and in-frame only. The sample consists of under 150,000 clones, almost 85% of them appearing once. This chain connects TRBV6-4 to TRBJ1-5; the match to TRBD1 covers 7 bases. This clonotype originated in a middle-aged man with acute COVID-19. Material for sequencing was PBMCs or T cells enriched from blood (not recorded which). DNA for the CDR3: TGTGCCAGCAGTGACTCCAGGGGGGCCGGGGATCAGCCCCAGCATTTT. Protein: CASSDSRGAGDQPQHF.